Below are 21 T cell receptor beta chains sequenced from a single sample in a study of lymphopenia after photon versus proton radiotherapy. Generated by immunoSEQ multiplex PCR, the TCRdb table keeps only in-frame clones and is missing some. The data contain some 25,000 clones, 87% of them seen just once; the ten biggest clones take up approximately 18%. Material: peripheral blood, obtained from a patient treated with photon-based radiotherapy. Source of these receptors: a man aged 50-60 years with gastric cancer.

The CDR3 region has the DNA TGTGCCAGCAGCGCCAAGGACTCAAATGAGTTCGGGGAGCTGTTTTTT. It is translated as CASSAKDSNEFGELFF. The chain joins TRBV9 to TRBJ2-2; D is perhaps TRBD2 (5 bases). The germline V gene encodes CDR1 SGDLS and CDR2 YYNGEE. Trimming took off 3 bases at V and 7 bases at J, with 19 bases between the two ends. The CDR3 totals 16 residues.

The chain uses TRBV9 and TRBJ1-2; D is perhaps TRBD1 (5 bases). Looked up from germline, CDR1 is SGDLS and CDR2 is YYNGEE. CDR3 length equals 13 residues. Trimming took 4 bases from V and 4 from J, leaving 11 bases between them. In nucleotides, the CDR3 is TGTGCCAGCAGCCCCGGGACCCCCTATGGCTACACCTTC. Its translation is CASSPGTPYGYTF.

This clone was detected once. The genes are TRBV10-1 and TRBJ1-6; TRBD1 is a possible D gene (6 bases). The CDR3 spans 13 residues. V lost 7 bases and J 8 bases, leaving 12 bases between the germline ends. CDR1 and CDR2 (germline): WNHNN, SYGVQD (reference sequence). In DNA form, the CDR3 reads TGCGCCAGCACGAGGACAGTGGATTCACCCCTCCACTTT. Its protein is CASTRTVDSPLHF.

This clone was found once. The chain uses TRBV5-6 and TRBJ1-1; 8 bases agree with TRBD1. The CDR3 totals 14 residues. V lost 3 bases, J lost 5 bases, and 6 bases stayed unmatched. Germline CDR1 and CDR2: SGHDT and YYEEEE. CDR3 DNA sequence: TGTGCCAGCAGCTCCGCGACAGGGGTAACTGAAGCTTTCTTT. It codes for CASSSATGVTEAFF. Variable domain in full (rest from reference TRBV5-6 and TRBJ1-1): DAGVTQSPTHLIKTRGQQVTLRCSPKSGHDTVSWYQQALGQGPQFIFQYYEEEERQRGNFPDRFSGHQFPNYSSELNVNALLLGDSALYLCASSSATGVTEAFFGQGTRLTVV.

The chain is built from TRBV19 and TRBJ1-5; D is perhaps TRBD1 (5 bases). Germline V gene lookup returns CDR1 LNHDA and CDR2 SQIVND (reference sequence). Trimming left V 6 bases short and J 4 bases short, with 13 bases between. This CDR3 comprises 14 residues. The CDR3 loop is CASRPRGSNQPQHF. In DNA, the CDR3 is TGTGCCAGTAGACCGAGGGGCTCAAATCAGCCCCAGCATTTT.

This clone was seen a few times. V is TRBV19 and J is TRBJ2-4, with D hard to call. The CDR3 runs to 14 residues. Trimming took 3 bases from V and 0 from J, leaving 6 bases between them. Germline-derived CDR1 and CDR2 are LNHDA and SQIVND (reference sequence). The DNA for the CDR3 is TGTGCCAGTAGTATTCGGACAGCCAAAAACATTCAGTACTTC. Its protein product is CASSIRTAKNIQYF.

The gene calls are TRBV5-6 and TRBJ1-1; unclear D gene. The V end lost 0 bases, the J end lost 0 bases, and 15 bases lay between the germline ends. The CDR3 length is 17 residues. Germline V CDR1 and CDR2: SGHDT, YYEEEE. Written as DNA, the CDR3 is TGTGCCAGCAGCTTGGGGGAGATCCGGTTAATGAACACTGAAGCTTTCTTT. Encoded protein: CASSLGEIRLMNTEAFF.

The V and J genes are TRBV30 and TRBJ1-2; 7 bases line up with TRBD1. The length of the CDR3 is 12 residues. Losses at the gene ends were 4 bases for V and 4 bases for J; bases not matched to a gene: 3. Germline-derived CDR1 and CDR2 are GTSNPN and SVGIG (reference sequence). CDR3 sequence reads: CAWTGQAYGYTF. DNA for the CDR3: TGTGCCTGGACCGGACAGGCCTATGGCTACACCTTC.

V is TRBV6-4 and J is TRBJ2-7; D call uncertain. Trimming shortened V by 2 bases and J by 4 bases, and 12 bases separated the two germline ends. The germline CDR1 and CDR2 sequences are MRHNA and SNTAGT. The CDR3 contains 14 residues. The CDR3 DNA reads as TGTGCCAGCAGTGACGCGGACGGACGGTACGAGCAGTACGTC. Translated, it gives CASSDADGRYEQYV.

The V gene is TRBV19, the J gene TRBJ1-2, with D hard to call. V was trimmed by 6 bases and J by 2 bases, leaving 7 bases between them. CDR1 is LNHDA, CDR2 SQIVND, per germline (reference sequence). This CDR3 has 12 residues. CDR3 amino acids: CASSLVNYGYTF. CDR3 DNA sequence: TGTGCCAGTAGCCTAGTGAACTATGGCTACACCTTC.

CDR3 nucleotides: TGTGCCAGCAGCCACCTAGGACCAGGGGACACTGAAGCTTTCTTT. Protein: CASSHLGPGDTEAFF. The gene calls are TRBV5-6 and TRBJ1-1; a possible D gene is TRBD1 (6 bases). Germline CDR1 SGHDT, CDR2 YYEEEE. Deletions cut 4 bases from V and 3 bases from J, with 16 bases between. The CDR3 has 15 amino acids.

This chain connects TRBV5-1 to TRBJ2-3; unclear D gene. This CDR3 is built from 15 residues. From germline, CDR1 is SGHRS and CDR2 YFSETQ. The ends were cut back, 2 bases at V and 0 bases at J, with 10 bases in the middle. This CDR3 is CASSFTASSTDTQYF. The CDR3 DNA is TGCGCCAGCAGCTTCACAGCATCTAGCACAGATACGCAGTATTTT. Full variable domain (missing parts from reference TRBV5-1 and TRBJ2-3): KAGVTQTPRYLIKTRGQQVTLSCSPISGHRSVSWYQQTPGQGLQFLFEYFSETQRNKGNFPGRFSGRQFSNSRSEMNVSTLELGDSALYLCASSFTASSTDTQYFGPGTRLTVL.

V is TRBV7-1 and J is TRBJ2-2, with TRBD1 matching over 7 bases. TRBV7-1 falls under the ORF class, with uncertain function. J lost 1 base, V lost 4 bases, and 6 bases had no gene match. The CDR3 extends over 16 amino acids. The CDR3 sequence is CASSFRTGVNTGELFF. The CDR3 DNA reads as TGTGCCAGCAGCTTCAGGACAGGCGTGAACACCGGGGAGCTGTTTTTT.

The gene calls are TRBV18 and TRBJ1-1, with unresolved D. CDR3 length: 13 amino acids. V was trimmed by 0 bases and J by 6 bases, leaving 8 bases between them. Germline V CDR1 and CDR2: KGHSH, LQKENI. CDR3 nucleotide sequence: TGTGCCAGCTCACCACCATATTCTGCTGAAGCTTTCTTT. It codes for CASSPPYSAEAFF.

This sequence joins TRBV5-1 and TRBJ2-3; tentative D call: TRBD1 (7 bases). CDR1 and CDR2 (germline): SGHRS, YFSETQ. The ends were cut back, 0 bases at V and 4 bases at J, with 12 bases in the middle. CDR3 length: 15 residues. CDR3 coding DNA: TGCGCCAGCAGCTTGGTCCAGGGGGGTGCAGATACGCAGTATTTT. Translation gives CASSLVQGGADTQYF.

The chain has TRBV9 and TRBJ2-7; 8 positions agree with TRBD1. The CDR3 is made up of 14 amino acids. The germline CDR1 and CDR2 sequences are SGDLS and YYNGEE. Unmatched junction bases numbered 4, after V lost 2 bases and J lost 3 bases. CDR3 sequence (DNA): TGTGCCAGCAGCGTCGGACAGGGTTTCTACGAGCAGTACTTC. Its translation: CASSVGQGFYEQYF.

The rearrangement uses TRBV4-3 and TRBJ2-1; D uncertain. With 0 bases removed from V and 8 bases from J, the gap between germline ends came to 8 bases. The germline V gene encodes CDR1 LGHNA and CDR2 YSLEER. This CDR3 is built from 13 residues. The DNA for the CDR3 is TGCGCCAGCAGCCAAGATTGGGCACATGAGCAGTTCTTC. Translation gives CASSQDWAHEQFF.

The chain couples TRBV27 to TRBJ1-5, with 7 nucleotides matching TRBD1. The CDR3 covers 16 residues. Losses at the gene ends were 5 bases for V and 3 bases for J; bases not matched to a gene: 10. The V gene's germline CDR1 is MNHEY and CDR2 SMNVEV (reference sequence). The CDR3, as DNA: TGTGCCAGCAGTCGGATCCCTGGACAGGCCAATCAGCCCCAGCATTTT. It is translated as CASSRIPGQANQPQHF.

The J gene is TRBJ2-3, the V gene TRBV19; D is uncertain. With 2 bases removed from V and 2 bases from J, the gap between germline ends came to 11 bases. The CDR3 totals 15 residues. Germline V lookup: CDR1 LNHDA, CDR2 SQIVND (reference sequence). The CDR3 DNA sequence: TGTGCCAGTAGTATACGGGCCTCAGACACAGATACGCAGTATTTT. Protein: CASSIRASDTDTQYF. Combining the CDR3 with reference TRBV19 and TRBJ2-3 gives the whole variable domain DGGITQSPKYLFRKEGQNVTLSCEQNLNHDAMYWYRQDPGQGLRLIYYSQIVNDFQKGDIAEGYSVSREKKESFPLTVTSAQKNPTAFYLCASSIRASDTDTQYFGPGTRLTVL.

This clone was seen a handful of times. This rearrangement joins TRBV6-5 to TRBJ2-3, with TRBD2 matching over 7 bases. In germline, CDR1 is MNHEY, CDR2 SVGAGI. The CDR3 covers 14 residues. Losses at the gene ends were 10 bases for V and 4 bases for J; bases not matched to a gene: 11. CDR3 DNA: TGTGCCACCTGGACTAGTCAATCCCCAGATACGCAGTATTTT. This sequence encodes CATWTSQSPDTQYF.

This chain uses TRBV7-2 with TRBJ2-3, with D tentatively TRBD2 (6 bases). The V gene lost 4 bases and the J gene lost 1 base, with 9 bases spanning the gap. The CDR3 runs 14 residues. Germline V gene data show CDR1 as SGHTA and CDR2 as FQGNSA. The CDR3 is CASSSRRGTDTQYF. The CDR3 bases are TGTGCCAGCAGCTCGAGGAGGGGCACAGATACGCAGTATTTT.